The source of this T cell receptor beta chain is a study of T cell responses to AZD1222 COVID-19 vaccine (dated by TCRdb to 2020 to 2022). Describing the broader study: TCR sequencing covered 230 or so trial participants: 207 given two doses of AZD1222 and 26 given two doses of MenACWY control vaccine. Trial participants were enrolled by age into subgroups of 18-55, 56-69 and 70-plus years, and around 150, 28 and 57 TCR-sequenced participants, respectively, were included in these subgroups.

The CDR3 runs 13 amino acids, cysteine and phenylalanine included. CDR3 DNA only is kept here, 39 bases in frame from base 1. V is cut by 3 bases and J by 3 bases, and the space between the germline ends is 11 bases. The germline V gene specifies SQVTM as CDR1 and ANQGSEA as CDR2. The CDR3 regions of human TCRbeta chains were analyzed by immunosequencing. Per the original workflow: Repertoire TCRs were matched against a reference library of SARS-CoV-2-specific TCRs generated with the MIRA antigen-specificity platform. Breadth was defined as the fraction of unique TCRs that were SARS-CoV-2-associated, and depth was defined as the fraction of total T cells that were SARS-CoV-2-associated. Using the MIRA data, each spike-specific TCR was mapped to the spike region that the TCR reacts to and placed in a CD4 or CD8 class. Log10-transformed breadth and depth values were compared by one-way ANOVA with Sidak's multiple comparisons tests. TCRdb holds this immuneACCESS table with in-frame rearrangements only. Some clones are missing; in checked studies, unresolved V genes explain under half, and the rest has no known cause. The V and J calls and the clone size are those of that table, but D and trimming were determined from the DNA. Within this sample are some 140,000 clones, with about 90% of them counted one time only. The leading ten clones occupy 5.5% to 6% of the sample.

For this clone: Its antigen is not yet known. No base quality values were provided; no much bigger clone lies one nucleotide off.

The time point label, read with the paper, signifies: baseline before first vaccination. Reading the label with the study, this specimen's treatment or condition is: meningococcal conjugate vaccine given as trial control. Vaccinee samples came from UK trials COV001 and COV002, including a single-blind randomized controlled phase 2/3 trial of AZD1222 (ChAdOx1 nCoV-19) in healthy adults. For TCRbeta chain sequencing, PBMC samples were collected from trial participants at day 0 and at day 28 after the second dose. Overall study results and their limits: The 56-69-year group was small, and its depth increase did not reach significance, likely because of low power. Conclusions about previously exposed vaccinees were limited because only a handful of AZD1222 recipients were SARS-CoV-2 seropositive at baseline. Nearly half of unique spike-specific TCRs reportedly recognized epitopes outside regions mutated in the B.1.351 and B.1.1.7 variants. The vaccine-associated CD4 TCRs covered the entire spike protein, and the dominant responses fell in regions 160-218 and 743-854. A significant rise in spike-specific TCR breadth and depth was observed after two AZD1222 doses relative to day 0 and relative to MenACWY recipients. Because no day 14 peak-response samples were available, repertoires were characterized only after the peak T cell response. Participants were mostly white British and included more females than males, and it was suggested by the authors that clonal diversity may have been underestimated.

This clonotype was obtained from an adult in good health. The sequence is built from TRBV29-1 and TRBJ1-2, with an unclear D gene assignment. This specimen consisted of peripheral blood, obtained on day 0 of MenACWY control vaccination. The CDR3 protein sequence reads: CSVDLKRDYGYTF. The DNA reads TGCAGCGTTGACCTCAAAAGGGACTATGGCTACACCTTC.